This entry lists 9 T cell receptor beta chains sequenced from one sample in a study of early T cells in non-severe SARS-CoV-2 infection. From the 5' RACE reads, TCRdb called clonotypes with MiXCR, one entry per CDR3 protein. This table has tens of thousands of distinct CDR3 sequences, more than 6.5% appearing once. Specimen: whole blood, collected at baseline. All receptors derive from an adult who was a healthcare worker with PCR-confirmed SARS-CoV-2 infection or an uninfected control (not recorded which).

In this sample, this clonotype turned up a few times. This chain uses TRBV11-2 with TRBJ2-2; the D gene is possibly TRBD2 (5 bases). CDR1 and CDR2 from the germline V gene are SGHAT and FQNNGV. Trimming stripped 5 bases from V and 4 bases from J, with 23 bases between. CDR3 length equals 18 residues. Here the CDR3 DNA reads TGTGCCAGCAGCCCGCGGTCAAAACTAGACCTTGTCACCGGGGAGCTGTTTTTT. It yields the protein CASSPRSKLDLVTGELFF.

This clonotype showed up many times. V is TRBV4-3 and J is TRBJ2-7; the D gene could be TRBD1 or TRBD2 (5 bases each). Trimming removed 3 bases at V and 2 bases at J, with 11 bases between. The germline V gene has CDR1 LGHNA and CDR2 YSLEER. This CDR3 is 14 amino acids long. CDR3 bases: TGCGCCAGCAGCCAGGGACGACCGGCCTACGAGCAGTACTTC. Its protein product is CASSQGRPAYEQYF.

The DNA of the CDR3 is TGTGCCAGCAGTAAGAATAGTTTCCCCGGGGAGCTGTTTTTT. It yields the protein CASSKNSFPGELFF. This rearrangement joins TRBV6-1 to TRBJ2-2; D is uncertain. The CDR3 runs 14 residues. CDR1 MNHNS and CDR2 SASEGT come from the germline V gene. Trimming left V 5 bases short and J 6 bases short, with 13 bases between.

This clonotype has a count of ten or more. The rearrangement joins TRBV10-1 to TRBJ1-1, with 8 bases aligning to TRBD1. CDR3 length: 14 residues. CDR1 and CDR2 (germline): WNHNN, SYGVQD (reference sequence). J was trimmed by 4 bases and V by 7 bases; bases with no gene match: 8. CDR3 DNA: TGCGCCAGCAAAGTGGACAGGGTGGCCACTGAAGCTTTCTTT. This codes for CASKVDRVATEAFF.

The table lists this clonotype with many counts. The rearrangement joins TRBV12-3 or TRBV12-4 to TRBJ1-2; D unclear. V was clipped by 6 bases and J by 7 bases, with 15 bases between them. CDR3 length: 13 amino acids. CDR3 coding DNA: TGTGCCAGCAGGTTTCAAAAGGACGGTGGCTACACCTTC. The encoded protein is CASRFQKDGGYTF.

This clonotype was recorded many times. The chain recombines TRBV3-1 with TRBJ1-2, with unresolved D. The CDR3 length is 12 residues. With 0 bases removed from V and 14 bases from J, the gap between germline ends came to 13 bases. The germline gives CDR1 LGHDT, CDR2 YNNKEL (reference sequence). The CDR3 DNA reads TGTGCCAGCAGCCAAGACGAGAGGAAGTCGACCTTC. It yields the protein CASSQDERKSTF.

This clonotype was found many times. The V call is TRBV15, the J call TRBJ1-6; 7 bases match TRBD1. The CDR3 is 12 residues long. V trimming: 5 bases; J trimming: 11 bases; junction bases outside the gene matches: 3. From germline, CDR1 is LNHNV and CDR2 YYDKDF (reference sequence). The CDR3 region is CATSWDSPPLHF. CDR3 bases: TGTGCCACCAGCTGGGACAGTCCACCCCTCCACTTT. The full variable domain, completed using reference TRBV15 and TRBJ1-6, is DAMVIQNPRYQVTQFGKPVTLSCSQTLNHNVMYWYQQKSSQAPKLLFHYYDKDFNNEADTPDNFQSRRPNTSFCFLDIRSPGLGDTAMYLCATSWDSPPLHFGNGTRLTVT.

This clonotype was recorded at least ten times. The DNA for the CDR3 is TGTGCCAGCAGCTCCTCAACGTGGGGTGAGCAGTACTTC. It translates to CASSSSTWGEQYF. The chain employs TRBV7-8 and TRBJ2-7; D unclear. Deletions cut 4 bases from V and 7 bases from J, with 14 bases between. Germline CDR1 is SGHVS and CDR2 is FQNEAQ. This CDR3 contains 13 residues.

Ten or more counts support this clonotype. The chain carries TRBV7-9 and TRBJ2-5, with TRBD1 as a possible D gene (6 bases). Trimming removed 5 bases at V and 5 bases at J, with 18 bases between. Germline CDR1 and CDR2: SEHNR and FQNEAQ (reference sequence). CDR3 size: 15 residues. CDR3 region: CASSITGTIGETQYF. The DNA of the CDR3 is TGTGCCAGCAGCATCACCGGGACAATTGGGGAGACCCAGTACTTC.